Below are 20 T cell receptor beta chains sequenced from a single sample in a study of shared clonotypes between healthy human individuals. CD45RO negativity and positive selection for CCR7 defined naive CD8 cells, a population that excluded terminally differentiated effector memory CD45RA+ cells. Profiling relied on immunoSEQ multiplex PCR, and the TCRdb table lists in-frame clones only, not all of them. Among just over 2,000,000 clones listed, about 94% were seen once. The sequencing sample was made of naive CD8+ T cells sorted from blood. The receptors stem from a man between 18 and 29 years old in good health.

The chain combines TRBV9 with TRBJ1-6, with D uncertain. The CDR3 sequence is 12 residues long. The V gene lost 5 bases and the J gene lost 10 bases, with 10 bases spanning the gap. CDR1 is SGDLS, CDR2 YYNGEE, per germline. The CDR3, as DNA: TGTGCCAGCAGTTACTACCCCTCACCCCTCCACTTT. This translates into CASSYYPSPLHF.

The V call is TRBV11-2, the J call TRBJ1-2, with no clear D. The length of the CDR3 is 14 residues. CDR1 is SGHAT, CDR2 FQNNGV, per germline. Trimming stripped 1 base from V and 6 bases from J, with 12 bases between. CDR3 region: CASSLGVGIDGYTF. CDR3 nucleotide sequence: TGTGCCAGCAGCTTAGGGGTAGGAATCGATGGCTACACCTTC.

This chain uses TRBV30 with TRBJ2-7; 8 bases are a match to TRBD1. V lost 2 bases and J lost 0; bases outside the gene matches: 6. The CDR3 spans 15 residues. CDR1 and CDR2 (germline): GTSNPN, SVGIG (reference sequence). The CDR3 nucleotides read TGTGCCTGGAGTCAGGGACAGGCGAACTCCTACGAGCAGTACTTC. Translation: CAWSQGQANSYEQYF.

This chain joins TRBV13 and TRBJ2-7, with D hard to call. CDR3 length: 13 amino acids. Trimming stripped 3 bases from V and 7 bases from J, with 13 bases between. Germline V gene data show CDR1 as PRHDT and CDR2 as FYEKMQ (reference sequence). The CDR3 region has the DNA TGTGCCAGCAGCTTCCAACCCCAGAGGGAGCAGTACTTC. It translates to CASSFQPQREQYF.

The genes are TRBV7-9 and TRBJ1-2; D is possibly TRBD1 (5 bases). Trimming cost V 1 base and J 4 bases, with 10 bases left between them. The CDR3 sequence is 14 residues long. CDR1 is SEHNR, CDR2 FQNEAQ, per germline (reference sequence). DNA for the CDR3: TGTGCCAGCAGCTTAGGGGGGAGTACCTATGGCTACACCTTC. It specifies CASSLGGSTYGYTF.

The V and J genes are TRBV7-8 and TRBJ2-2, with TRBD2 identical over 10 bases. The CDR3 consists of 18 residues. With V trimmed by 2 bases and J by 4 bases, 10 bases remained unmatched. Germline lookup yields CDR1 SGHVS and CDR2 FQNEAQ. As DNA, the CDR3 is TGTGCCAGCAGCTTAACCCTAGCGGGAGTCGAGTCCACCGGGGAGCTGTTTTTT. It is translated as CASSLTLAGVESTGELFF.

This clone was counted between two and nine times. V and J are TRBV7-9 and TRBJ1-2; no clear D gene. CDR1 and CDR2 from the germline V gene are SEHNR and FQNEAQ (reference sequence). Trimming removed 5 bases at V and 5 bases at J, with 15 bases between. The CDR3 contains 14 residues. The CDR3 loop reads CASSAEGRLYGYTF. Written as DNA, the CDR3 is TGTGCCAGCAGCGCGGAAGGAAGGCTATATGGCTACACCTTC.

Remarks on this clone: Other DNA sequences in the sample encode the same CDR3. The chain combines TRBV4-1 with TRBJ1-1; weak D call: TRBD1 (6 bases). This CDR3 region has 14 residues. Trimming removed 1 base at V and 0 bases at J, with 6 bases between. Germline CDR1 is MGHRA and CDR2 is YSYEKL. The CDR3 reads CASSQAGVNTEAFF. The CDR3 DNA sequence: TGCGCCAGCAGCCAAGCAGGGGTGAACACTGAAGCTTTCTTT.

The J gene is TRBJ1-4, the V gene TRBV5-6; no clear D. This CDR3 region has 13 residues. Germline CDR1 is SGHDT and CDR2 is YYEEEE. Deletions cut 2 bases from V and 5 bases from J, with 7 bases between. As DNA, the CDR3 is TGTGCCAGCAGCTTCGGCGGCAATGAAAAACTGTTTTTT. Protein: CASSFGGNEKLFF. Together with reference TRBV5-6 and TRBJ1-4, the CDR3 gives the full variable domain: DAGVTQSPTHLIKTRGQQVTLRCSPKSGHDTVSWYQQALGQGPQFIFQYYEEEERQRGNFPDRFSGHQFPNYSSELNVNALLLGDSALYLCASSFGGNEKLFFGSGTQLSVL.

This clone was seen a single time. The chain recombines TRBV19 with TRBJ2-7, with D possibly matching TRBD2 (5 bases). This CDR3 comprises 13 residues. The germline CDR1 and CDR2 sequences are LNHDA and SQIVND (reference sequence). With 5 bases removed from V and 2 bases from J, the gap between germline ends came to 10 bases. The CDR3 spells CASSPAAAYEQYF. The CDR3, as DNA: TGTGCCAGTAGTCCAGCGGCCGCCTACGAGCAGTACTTC.

This chain connects TRBV6-5 to TRBJ2-2, with 7 positions matching TRBD1. The J segment lost 3 bases and the V segment lost 6 bases, leaving 7 bases of the junction unmatched. The CDR3 is 15 residues long. From germline, CDR1 is MNHEY and CDR2 SVGAGI. CDR3 protein: CASRYTTGYTGELFF. For the CDR3, the DNA is TGTGCCAGCAGATATACGACAGGGTACACCGGGGAGCTGTTTTTT.

Comment on this clone: Other DNA sequences in this specimen translate into the identical CDR3. The chain combines TRBV14 with TRBJ2-7; 8 bases fit TRBD1. CDR3 length: 15 residues. The germline V gene encodes CDR1 SGHDN and CDR2 FVKESK. J gave up 1 base and V 1 base, and 3 bases lay outside the gene matches. For the CDR3, the DNA is TGTGCCAGCAGCCAAGGGACAGGGCGTTCCTACGAGCAGTACTTC. This encodes CASSQGTGRSYEQYF. The full variable domain, completed using reference TRBV14 and TRBJ2-7, is EAGVTQFPSHSVIEKGQTVTLRCDPISGHDNLYWYRRVMGKEIKFLLHFVKESKQDESGMPNNRFLAERTGGTYSTLKVQPAELEDSGVYFCASSQGTGRSYEQYFGPGTRLTVT.

V and J are TRBV7-9 and TRBJ1-6; no firm D call. V gave up 5 bases and J gave up 5 bases, with 19 bases separating them. Germline V gives CDR1 SEHNR, CDR2 FQNEAQ (reference sequence). The CDR3 consists of 17 residues. The CDR3: CASSPPLGTDNNSPLHF. The DNA of the CDR3 is TGTGCCAGCAGCCCCCCGCTGGGAACAGATAATAATTCACCCCTCCACTTT.

The CDR3 loop reads CASSEADRDTEAFF. The CDR3 DNA reads as TGTGCCAGCAGCGAAGCGGACAGGGACACTGAAGCTTTCTTT. The V call is TRBV5-4, the J call TRBJ1-1, with TRBD1 matching over 8 bases. From germline, CDR1 is SGHNT and CDR2 YYREEE (reference sequence). The CDR3 loop spans 14 amino acids. V was pared by 4 bases and J by 3 bases, with 5 bases of the junction left unmatched.

The chain combines TRBV6-5 with TRBJ1-5; D is possibly TRBD1 (5 bases). The V end was cut by 6 bases, the J end by 1 base, with 13 bases between. Germline CDR1 is MNHEY and CDR2 is SVGAGI. There are 15 residues in the CDR3. Written as DNA, the CDR3 is TGTGCCAGCAGGGACATGGAGGGAAGCAATCAGCCCCAGCATTTT. Translating gives CASRDMEGSNQPQHF.

The chain recombines TRBV9 with TRBJ2-7, with 7 bases identical to TRBD2. With V trimmed by 0 bases and J by 5 bases, 8 bases remained unmatched. The CDR3 has 15 residues. The V gene's germline CDR1 is SGDLS and CDR2 YYNGEE. This CDR3 is CASSVVGGGGHEQYF. The CDR3 DNA reads TGTGCCAGCAGCGTAGTGGGCGGGGGAGGCCACGAGCAGTACTTC.

Details on this clone: The same CDR3 arises from other DNA sequences in this sample as well. The chain combines TRBV30 with TRBJ1-1; no firm D call. CDR1 is GTSNPN, CDR2 SVGIG, per germline (reference sequence). The CDR3 is made up of 13 amino acids. V lost 0 bases and J lost 0, with 5 bases in between. This chain's CDR3 is CAWSVLMNTEAFF. The DNA for the CDR3 is TGTGCCTGGAGTGTGTTGATGAACACTGAAGCTTTCTTT.

This sequence joins TRBV25-1 and TRBJ1-1; 9 nucleotides match TRBD1. V was pared by 2 bases and J by 4 bases, with 5 bases of the junction left unmatched. The germline gives CDR1 MGHDK, CDR2 SYGVNS. The CDR3 is made up of 15 amino acids. The CDR3 DNA sequence: TGTGCCAGCAGTGAAGCGGGACAGGGATCCACTGAAGCTTTCTTT. Its protein product is CASSEAGQGSTEAFF.

This sequence joins TRBV5-4 and TRBJ1-1; 9 bases fit TRBD1. Germline CDR1 reads SGHNT; CDR2 reads YYREEE (reference sequence). With V trimmed by 3 bases and J by 8 bases, 8 bases remained unmatched. The CDR3 extends over 14 amino acids. In DNA form, the CDR3 reads TGTGCCAGCAGCTACCGTACAGGGGGCGGCGAAGCTTTCTTT. Its translation: CASSYRTGGGEAFF. Using reference TRBV5-4 and TRBJ1-1 for the parts outside the CDR3, the full variable domain is ETGVTQSPTHLIKTRGQQVTLRCSSQSGHNTVSWYQQALGQGPQFIFQYYREEENGRGNFPPRFSGLQFPNYSSELNVNALELDDSALYLCASSYRTGGGEAFFGQGTRLTVV.

The gene calls are TRBV7-2 and TRBJ2-7; 9 nucleotides line up with TRBD2. The CDR3 consists of 14 residues. V lost 5 bases, J lost 6 bases, and 8 bases stayed unmatched. Germline CDR1 reads SGHTA; CDR2 reads FQGNSA. The CDR3 region is CASSLLAGVSEQYF. DNA for the CDR3: TGTGCCAGCAGCCTATTAGCGGGAGTAAGCGAGCAGTACTTC.